This TCR beta chain was documented in a study of T cell repertoires in cytomegalovirus infection. About the study: Matching HLA type, along with CMV infection, was indicated by public TCR beta signatures. Study results and caveats: Across the ex vivo response, the dominant clonotypes were HLA-C-restricted CMV-specific TCR beta clonotypes.

The CDR3 is made up of 16 amino acids. The V end was cut by 7 bases, the J end by 1 base, with 19 bases between. CDR1 is SNHLY and CDR2 is FYNNEI in the germline V gene. Only a few counts were recorded for this clonotype. Its antigen is still unknown. TCRdb processed the reads anew with MiXCR; each CDR3 protein has one entry. Among hundreds of thousands of distinct CDR3 sequences listed, roughly 26% were seen once. The origin of this receptor is a human donor in good health (CMV status not recorded). Some clones in this sample may be carry-over from other donors' samples. This chain links TRBV2 with TRBJ2-5, with D perhaps being TRBD1 or TRBD2 (6 bases each). The specimen was CD8+ T cells from PBMCs. CDR3: CASKGGEAPFQETQYF. In DNA form, the CDR3 reads TGTGCCAGCAAGGGGGGAGAGGCACCTTTCCAAGAGACCCAGTACTTC. Looking up the rest from reference TRBV2 and TRBJ2-5 gives the full variable domain: EPEVTQTPSHQVTQMGQEVILRCVPISNHLYFYWYRQILGQKVEFLVSFYNNEISEKSEIFDDQFSVERPDGSNFTLKIRSTKLEDSAMYFCASKGGEAPFQETQYFGPGTRLLVL.